This T cell receptor beta chain was found in a study of blood T cell repertoires in COVID-19. Study overall: Acute-phase and convalescent COVID-19 samples originated in the United States, Italy and Spain. Nucleic acid was either cDNA or gDNA, and it came from T cells, B-cell-depleted T cells, or PBMCs.

As originally analysed: Amplified reference gene primers provided the basis for estimating nucleated cell counts. The table came from immunoSEQ multiplex PCR; TCRdb's copy has only in-frame clones and leaves some out. V, J and clone size reflect that table, while D and trimming were determined from the DNA. The sample consists of 190,000 or so clones, around four fifths of them appearing once. In Seattle, patients joined the study during active infection and were tracked longitudinally. The material sequenced was peripheral blood. This TCR was recovered from a man aged 60 to 75 with COVID-19, enrolled during active disease.

Written as DNA, the CDR3 is TGTGCCAGCAGCCCCCGGCAGGGGAAAGAGACCCAGTACTTC. Translating gives CASSPRQGKETQYF. The rearrangement joins TRBV14 to TRBJ2-5, with a possible D match to TRBD1 (6 bases). The V and J ends lost 4 bases and 3 bases respectively, with 12 bases between them. The germline V gene encodes CDR1 SGHDN and CDR2 FVKESK. The CDR3 totals 14 residues.